A selection of T cell receptor beta chains follows, all from one sample in a study of blood T cell repertoires in COVID-19. Profiling relied on immunoSEQ multiplex PCR, and the TCRdb table lists in-frame clones only, not all of them. This table holds hundreds of thousands of clones, 87% found once. Sequencing used PBMCs or T cells enriched from blood (not recorded which). Receptors originate from a woman aged 18-30 years who had recovered from COVID-19. Both conserved end residues are part of each CDR3. A D gene is named only where the DNA matches it firmly. Clone size appears in some rows only: once, few, many, or a class for an expanded clone.

clone_size: .
d_call: TRBD2
v_call: TRBV9
j_call: TRBJ2-1
cdr3_aa: CASSVTGLAGGLGYNEQFF

clone_size: once
d_call: .
v_call: TRBV7-2
j_call: TRBJ1-6
cdr3_aa: CASSLSQGYSPLHF

clone_size: .
d_call: .
v_call: TRBV11-3
j_call: TRBJ2-1
cdr3_aa: CASSLLAASYNEQFF

clone_size: .
d_call: .
v_call: TRBV28
j_call: TRBJ1-5
cdr3_aa: CASSLEPPQHF

clone_size: .
d_call: .
v_call: TRBV5-1
j_call: TRBJ2-7
cdr3_aa: CASDQGRASGANEQYF

clone_size: .
d_call: TRBD1
v_call: TRBV6-5
j_call: TRBJ2-2
cdr3_aa: CASSYGQAPGGELFF

clone_size: .
d_call: .
v_call: TRBV7-2
j_call: TRBJ1-6
cdr3_aa: CASSLGTGIGSPLHF

clone_size: .
d_call: .
v_call: TRBV23-1
j_call: TRBJ1-3
cdr3_aa: CASRAGFSGNTIYF

clone_size: few
d_call: .
v_call: TRBV7-2
j_call: TRBJ1-2
cdr3_aa: CASSLSRVPHYGYTF

clone_size: .
d_call: .
v_call: TRBV5-1
j_call: TRBJ2-7
cdr3_aa: CASSLADQALSYEQYF

clone_size: once
d_call: .
v_call: TRBV6-5
j_call: TRBJ1-5
cdr3_aa: CASRSAGDLPQHF

clone_size: .
d_call: .
v_call: TRBV21-1
j_call: TRBJ1-1
cdr3_aa: CASSKWVGSDLNTEAFF

clone_size: few
d_call: TRBD1
v_call: TRBV4-2
j_call: TRBJ2-1
cdr3_aa: CASSQVTGTASYNEQFF

clone_size: .
d_call: TRBD1
v_call: TRBV27
j_call: TRBJ2-3
cdr3_aa: CASSLQGAVSTDTQYF

clone_size: .
d_call: TRBD1
v_call: TRBV6-2/TRBV6-3
j_call: TRBJ1-5
cdr3_aa: CASSPGQGGYGNQPQHF

clone_size: .
d_call: .
v_call: TRBV28
j_call: TRBJ1-2
cdr3_aa: CASEGSANYGYTF

clone_size: .
d_call: .
v_call: TRBV9
j_call: TRBJ2-7
cdr3_aa: CASSVDGNPGEQYF

clone_size: .
d_call: .
v_call: TRBV11-3
j_call: TRBJ2-3
cdr3_aa: CASSLDRDTQYF

clone_size: .
d_call: TRBD1
v_call: TRBV19
j_call: TRBJ2-7
cdr3_aa: CASSIAQGIRYEQYF

clone_size: .
d_call: TRBD1
v_call: TRBV10-3
j_call: TRBJ2-2
cdr3_aa: CAIRGTGGTGELFF

clone_size: .
d_call: .
v_call: TRBV7-2
j_call: TRBJ1-4
cdr3_aa: CASSSRTVTNEKLFF

clone_size: .
d_call: TRBD2
v_call: TRBV28
j_call: TRBJ2-1
cdr3_aa: CASSSTAGAVYEQFF

clone_size: few
d_call: TRBD2
v_call: TRBV7-3
j_call: TRBJ2-3
cdr3_aa: CASSSRTSGGAGDTQYF

clone_size: few
d_call: .
v_call: TRBV10-3
j_call: TRBJ2-3
cdr3_aa: CAISRGDTDTQYF

clone_size: .
d_call: .
v_call: TRBV18
j_call: TRBJ1-2
cdr3_aa: CASSSTPDYGYTF

clone_size: .
d_call: TRBD1
v_call: TRBV3-1/TRBV3-2
j_call: TRBJ1-3
cdr3_aa: CASSPDRVSGNTIYF

clone_size: .
d_call: TRBD1
v_call: TRBV7-2
j_call: TRBJ2-2
cdr3_aa: CASSLGIGTGFTGELFF

clone_size: few
d_call: .
v_call: TRBV5-5
j_call: TRBJ2-5
cdr3_aa: CASSPRGQETQYF

clone_size: .
d_call: .
v_call: TRBV6-5
j_call: TRBJ2-7
cdr3_aa: CASSSQGYEQYF

clone_size: once
d_call: TRBD1
v_call: TRBV2
j_call: TRBJ2-7
cdr3_aa: CASSRGQGAQYF

clone_size: .
d_call: .
v_call: TRBV10-3
j_call: TRBJ1-1
cdr3_aa: CAISGPHEYTEAFF

clone_size: .
d_call: .
v_call: TRBV28
j_call: TRBJ2-7
cdr3_aa: CASSLMGTTYEQYF